The next 15 T cell receptor beta chains were all read from a single sample in a study of T cell responses to AZD1222 COVID-19 vaccine. This table comes from immunoSEQ multiplex PCR, and its TCRdb copy is limited to in-frame clones, with some not included. The sample contains more than 80,000 clones, approximately 88% of which appear only once. This material consisted of peripheral blood, taken on day 0 of AZD1222 vaccination. The receptors derive from an adult in good health.

The gene calls are TRBV7-9 and TRBJ2-7; possible D gene TRBD1, 7 bases. The germline gives CDR1 SEHNR, CDR2 FQNEAQ (reference sequence). This CDR3 has 18 amino acids. Trimming removed 4 bases from V and 4 bases from J, with 26 bases in between. CDR3 in amino acids: CASSSVQGKRGTKYEQYF. In DNA form, the CDR3 reads TGTGCCAGCAGCTCGGTACAGGGGAAACGCGGGACCAAATACGAGCAGTACTTC.

The table lists this clone with a count of one. The V call is TRBV27, the J call TRBJ1-1; D gene ambiguous. The V and J ends lost 3 bases and 4 bases respectively, with 12 bases between them. The germline V gene has CDR1 MNHEY and CDR2 SMNVEV (reference sequence). The CDR3 has 14 residues. CDR3 DNA sequence: TGTGCCAGCAGTTTGTCGGGAAGGTTCACTGAAGCTTTCTTT. This encodes CASSLSGRFTEAFF.

The rearrangement links TRBV5-1 to TRBJ2-1; the D is unclear. Germline V gene lookup returns CDR1 SGHRS and CDR2 YFSETQ. The CDR3 length is 17 residues. V was clipped by 5 bases and J by 8 bases, with 26 bases between them. CDR3 region: CASSSPRPRLPGHEQFF. CDR3 in DNA: TGCGCCAGCAGTTCCCCCAGGCCGCGCTTACCCGGCCATGAGCAGTTCTTC. The variable domain in full, with the rest retrieved from reference TRBV5-1 and TRBJ2-1, is KAGVTQTPRYLIKTRGQQVTLSCSPISGHRSVSWYQQTPGQGLQFLFEYFSETQRNKGNFPGRFSGRQFSNSRSEMNVSTLELGDSALYLCASSSPRPRLPGHEQFFGPGTRLTVL.

J is TRBJ2-1 and V is TRBV28; TRBD2 agrees at 10 bases. V was pared by 5 bases and J by 4 bases, with 5 bases of the junction left unmatched. The CDR3 length is 15 residues. CDR1 MDHEN and CDR2 SYDVKM come from the germline V gene. Here the CDR3 reads CASSRGLAEYNEQFF. The CDR3 coding sequence is TGTGCCAGCAGTAGAGGACTAGCGGAGTACAATGAGCAGTTCTTC.

The CDR3 sequence is CASSPKRQGVVTEAFF. CDR3 bases: TGTGCCAGCTCACCTAAACGACAGGGCGTCGTCACTGAAGCTTTCTTT. The genes are TRBV18 and TRBJ1-1; 7 bases line up with TRBD1. The CDR3 spans 16 residues. V lost 3 bases, J lost 4 bases, and 11 bases stayed unmatched. Germline V gives CDR1 KGHSH, CDR2 LQKENI.

The rearrangement links TRBV5-1 to TRBJ2-5; 10 bases are shared with TRBD2. This CDR3 spans 18 amino acids. V was clipped by 0 bases and J by 1 base; unmatched bases: 9. Germline V gene data show CDR1 as SGHRS and CDR2 as YFSETQ. CDR3 DNA sequence: TGCGCCAGCAGCTTGGGCCCTACTAGGACTAGCGGCCAAGAGACCCAGTACTTC. Its translation: CASSLGPTRTSGQETQYF.

The V call is TRBV19, the J call TRBJ1-1; no clear D. V gave up 7 bases and J gave up 0 bases, with 18 bases separating them. This CDR3 has 16 amino acids. Germline values: CDR1 LNHDA, CDR2 SQIVND (reference sequence). Here the CDR3 DNA reads TGTGCCAGTACCCCGGGGTCCGGGTTCATGAACACTGAAGCTTTCTTT. As protein: CASTPGSGFMNTEAFF.

V gene TRBV28 combines with J gene TRBJ1-1, with TRBD1 as a possible D gene (5 bases). The CDR3 is 16 residues long. In germline, CDR1 is MDHEN, CDR2 SYDVKM. V dropped 3 bases and J dropped 4 bases, with 18 bases sitting between them. CDR3 amino acids: CASSFSGGGHSTEAFF. The CDR3 DNA follows: TGTGCCAGCAGTTTTTCGGGGGGAGGACACAGCACTGAAGCTTTCTTT.

The chain is built from TRBV19 and TRBJ1-1; 7 nucleotides align to TRBD1. The germline V gene encodes CDR1 LNHDA and CDR2 SQIVND (reference sequence). V lost 1 base and J lost 3; bases outside the gene matches: 11. This CDR3 region has 17 residues. CDR3 coding DNA: TGTGCCAGTAGTATAGTAGGTCAAGGGACAGCCCACACTGAAGCTTTCTTT. Its translation: CASSIVGQGTAHTEAFF.

This sequence joins TRBV28 and TRBJ1-4; 8 nucleotides line up with TRBD1. The CDR3 loop spans 15 amino acids. The J segment lost 7 bases and the V segment lost 3 bases, leaving 7 bases of the junction unmatched. CDR1 is MDHEN, CDR2 SYDVKM, per germline. CDR3 bases: TGTGCCAGCAGTTTCCCCGGGACAGGTCGTGAAAAACTGTTTTTT. Protein product: CASSFPGTGREKLFF.

The gene calls are TRBV19 and TRBJ1-1; TRBD1 might be the D (5 bases). This CDR3 comprises 14 residues. With 4 bases removed from V and 4 bases from J, the gap between germline ends came to 13 bases. Germline lookup yields CDR1 LNHDA and CDR2 SQIVND (reference sequence). CDR3 sequence reads: CASSTQGRGTEAFF. The CDR3 nucleotides read TGTGCCAGTAGTACCCAGGGAAGGGGCACTGAAGCTTTCTTT.

V is TRBV7-3 and J is TRBJ1-3, with TRBD1 identical over 7 bases. With 4 bases clipped from V and 4 bases from J, the junction kept 7 bases outside the gene matches. The germline gives CDR1 SGHTA, CDR2 FQGTGA. The CDR3 spans 15 residues. CDR3 nucleotide sequence: TGTGCCAGCAGCTCCACGACAGGGCGAGGAAACACCATATATTTT. Amino acid sequence: CASSSTTGRGNTIYF.

This clone was observed a single time. The chain links TRBV27 to TRBJ2-7, with 9 positions matching TRBD1. The V segment lost 3 bases and the J segment 2 bases; nucleotides outside the gene matches: 2. In germline, CDR1 is MNHEY, CDR2 SMNVEV (reference sequence). The length of the CDR3 is 14 residues. The CDR3 DNA follows: TGTGCCAGCAGTTTCACAGGGGGCGCCTACGAGCAGTACTTC. It translates to CASSFTGGAYEQYF.

V usage is TRBV19 and J usage is TRBJ2-3, with 9 bases aligning to TRBD2. V dropped 3 bases and J dropped 5; count of bases not matched to a gene: 9. Germline assignment: CDR1 LNHDA and CDR2 SQIVND (reference sequence). This CDR3 contains 16 residues. Here the CDR3 DNA reads TGTGCCAGTAGTATGGGCTCGGGACTAGCTATAGATACGCAGTATTTT. Protein: CASSMGSGLAIDTQYF.

J is TRBJ1-2 and V is TRBV19; 7 nucleotides agree with TRBD1. The CDR3 is 14 residues long. With V trimmed by 6 bases and J by 1 base, 5 bases remained unmatched. In germline, CDR1 is LNHDA, CDR2 SQIVND (reference sequence). CDR3 amino acids: CASRGRGNNYGYTF. The CDR3 DNA sequence: TGTGCCAGTAGAGGCAGGGGGAATAACTATGGCTACACCTTC.